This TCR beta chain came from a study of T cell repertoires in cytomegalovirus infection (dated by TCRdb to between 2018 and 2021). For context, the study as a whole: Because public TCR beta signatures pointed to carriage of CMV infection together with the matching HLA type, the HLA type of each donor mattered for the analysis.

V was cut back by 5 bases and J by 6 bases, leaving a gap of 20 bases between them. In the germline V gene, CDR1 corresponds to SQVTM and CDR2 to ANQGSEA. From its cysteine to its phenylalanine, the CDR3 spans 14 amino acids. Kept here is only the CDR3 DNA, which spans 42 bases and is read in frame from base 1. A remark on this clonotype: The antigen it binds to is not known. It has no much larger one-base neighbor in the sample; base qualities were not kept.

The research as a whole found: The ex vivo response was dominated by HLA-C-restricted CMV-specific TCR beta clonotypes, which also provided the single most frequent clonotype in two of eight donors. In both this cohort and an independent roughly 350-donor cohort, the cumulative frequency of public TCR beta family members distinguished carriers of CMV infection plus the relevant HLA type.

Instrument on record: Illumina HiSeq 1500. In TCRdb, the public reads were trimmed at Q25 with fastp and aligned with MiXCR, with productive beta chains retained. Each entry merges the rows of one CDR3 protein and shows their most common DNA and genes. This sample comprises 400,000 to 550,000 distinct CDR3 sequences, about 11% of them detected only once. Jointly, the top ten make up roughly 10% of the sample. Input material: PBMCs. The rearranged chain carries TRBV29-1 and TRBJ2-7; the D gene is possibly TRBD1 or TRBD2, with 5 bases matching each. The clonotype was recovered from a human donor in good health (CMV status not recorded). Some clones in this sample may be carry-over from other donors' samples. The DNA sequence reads TGCAGCGTTTCCCGGGACCTAACTTCAGGCGAGCAGTACTTC. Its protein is CSVSRDLTSGEQYF.